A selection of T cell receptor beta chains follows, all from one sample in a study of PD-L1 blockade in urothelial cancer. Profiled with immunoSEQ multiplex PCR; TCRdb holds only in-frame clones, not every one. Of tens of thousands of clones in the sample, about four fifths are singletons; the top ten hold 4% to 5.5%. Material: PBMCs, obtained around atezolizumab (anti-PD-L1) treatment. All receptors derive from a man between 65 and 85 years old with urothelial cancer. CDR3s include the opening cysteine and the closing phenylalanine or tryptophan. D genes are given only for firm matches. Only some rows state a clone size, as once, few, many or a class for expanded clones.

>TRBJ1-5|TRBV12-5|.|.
TGTGCTAGTGAGCAGGACGGGAGAAATCAGCCCCAGCATTTT
CASEQDGRNQPQHF
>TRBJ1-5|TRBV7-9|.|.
TGTGCCAGCAGCTTTACAGGAGGCAATCAGCCCCAGCATTTT
CASSFTGGNQPQHF
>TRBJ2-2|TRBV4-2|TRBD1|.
TGTGCCAGCAGCCAAGTACCGGGACAGGGAATGAGGACCGGGGAGCTGTTTTTT
CASSQVPGQGMRTGELFF
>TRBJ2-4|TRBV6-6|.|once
TGTGCCAGCAGGCCTGGGACTTACTTAGCCAAAAACATTCAGTACTTC
CASRPGTYLAKNIQYF
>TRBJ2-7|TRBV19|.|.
TGTGCCAGTAGGCCCCGCGAGAGCACCTACGAGCAGTACTTC
CASRPRESTYEQYF
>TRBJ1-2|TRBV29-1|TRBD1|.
TGCAGCGTTTGGACAGGGGTCTATGGCTACACCTTC
CSVWTGVYGYTF
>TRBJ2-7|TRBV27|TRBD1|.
TGTGCCAGCAGTAGACAGGGGGTCACCTACGAGCAGTACTTC
CASSRQGVTYEQYF
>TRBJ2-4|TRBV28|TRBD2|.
TGTGCCAGCAGCCGGACTAGCGGGAGTCCCGGTCCCAAGTACTTC
CASSRTSGSPGPKYF
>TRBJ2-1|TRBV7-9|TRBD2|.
TGTGCCAGCAGCCATACAGGGGCTAGCGGGGAGATAGAGTTCTTC
CASSHTGASGEIEFF
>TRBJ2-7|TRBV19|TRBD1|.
TGTGCCAGCCAACCTACCCCGGGACAGGGGTTCTACGAGCAGTACTTC
CASQPTPGQGFYEQYF
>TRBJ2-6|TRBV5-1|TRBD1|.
TGCGCCAGCAGCAGGAGACAGGGCGCTGGGGCCAACGTCCTGACTTTC
CASSRRQGAGANVLTF
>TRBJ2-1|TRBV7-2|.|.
TGTGCCGACGCCAGTGGGCTAGCCTGGAATGAGCAGTTCTTC
CADASGLAWNEQFF
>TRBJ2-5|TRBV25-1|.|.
TGTGCCAGCACCAGGGGGGCTAGCGGGTGGGGAGAGACCCAGTACTTC
CASTRGASGWGETQYF
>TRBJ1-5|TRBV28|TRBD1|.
TGTGCCAGCAGTCCCATCGCACAGGGGGCTCAGCCCCAGCATTTT
CASSPIAQGAQPQHF
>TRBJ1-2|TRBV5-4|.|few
TGTGCCAGCAGCTACTCCTCCGGGGGGCCTAACTATGGCTACACCTTC
CASSYSSGGPNYGYTF
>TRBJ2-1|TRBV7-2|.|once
TGTGCCAGCAGGTTTTCATGGAGCTACAATGAGCAGTTCTTC
CASRFSWSYNEQFF